The sequence of this T cell receptor (beta chain) was determined in a study of cytotoxic CD8 clonotypes in ibrutinib-treated CLL. Sequencing sought depths of 1 in 200,000 to 1 in 1 million T cells. TCRdb's copy holds only in-frame clones and misses some; the assay was immunoSEQ multiplex PCR. The data show around 150,000 clones, around 80% seen once. The junction had 8 bases not matched to a gene; V was cut back by 4 bases and J by 3 bases. Per the germline V gene, CDR1 is SGHRS and CDR2 is YFSETQ. The CDR3 sequence is 17 residues long. This specimen consisted of PBMCs, obtained after 36 months of ibrutinib treatment. The source of this sequence is a human donor with chronic lymphocytic leukemia. This chain uses TRBV5-1 with TRBJ2-6, with 9 nucleotides matching TRBD1. The CDR3 sequence: CASSPTTGGGGANVLTF. Written as DNA, the CDR3 is TGCGCCAGCAGCCCTACGACAGGGGGTGGTGGGGCCAACGTCCTGACTTTC.